This T cell receptor beta chain was identified during a study of blood T cell repertoires in COVID-19. Overall study context: Material from acute and convalescent COVID-19 was sourced from the United States, Italy and Spain. From T cells, B-cell-depleted T cells, or PBMCs came the material, which was cDNA or gDNA.

Under the authors' procedure: Estimation of nucleated cell counts relied on the amplification of reference gene primers. The assay was immunoSEQ multiplex PCR, and TCRdb's table has in-frame clones only and misses some. That table is the source of V, J and clone size, and D and trimming were worked out from the DNA. Of about 100,000 clones in the sample, roughly 87% were seen once. V was shortened by 1 base and J by 8 bases, with 23 bases between the two germline ends. Germline CDR1 SGHAT, CDR2 FQNNGV. CDR3 length: 17 residues. The material sequenced was peripheral blood. V usage is TRBV11-2 and J usage is TRBJ1-2; D possibly corresponds to TRBD1 (6 bases). This sequence was found in a man aged 25-40 years in a cohort sampled during active COVID-19. CDR3 sequence reads: CASSLALVQGTFGGYTF. The CDR3, as DNA: TGTGCCAGCAGCTTAGCGCTCGTACAGGGTACCTTCGGGGGCTACACCTTC.